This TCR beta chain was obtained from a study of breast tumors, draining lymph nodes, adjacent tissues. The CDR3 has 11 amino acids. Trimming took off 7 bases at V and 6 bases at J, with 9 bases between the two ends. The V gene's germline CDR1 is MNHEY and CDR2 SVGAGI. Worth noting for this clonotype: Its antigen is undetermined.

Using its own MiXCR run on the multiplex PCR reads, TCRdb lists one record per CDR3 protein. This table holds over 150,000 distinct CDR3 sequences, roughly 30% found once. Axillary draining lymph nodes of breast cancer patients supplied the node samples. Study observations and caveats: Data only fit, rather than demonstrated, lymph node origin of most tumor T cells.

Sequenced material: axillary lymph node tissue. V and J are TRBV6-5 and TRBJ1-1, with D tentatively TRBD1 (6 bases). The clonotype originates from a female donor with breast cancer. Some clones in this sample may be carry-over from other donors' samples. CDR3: CASTQGPEAFF. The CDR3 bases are TGTGCCAGCACTCAGGGGCCTGAAGCTTTCTTT.